This TCR beta chain came from a study of blood T cell repertoires in COVID-19. Study information: Material from acute and convalescent COVID-19 was sourced from the United States, Italy and Spain. PBMCs, B-cell-depleted T cells, or T cells provided the cDNA or gDNA that made up the material.

Authors' methods: Reference gene primers were amplified, and this amplification served to estimate nucleated cell counts. The assay was immunoSEQ multiplex PCR, and TCRdb's table has in-frame clones only and misses some. The V and J calls and clone size come from that table; D and trimming were worked out from the DNA. The table shows 50,000 to 70,000 clones, with roughly 90% occurring only once. The germline CDR1 and CDR2 sequences are SGHNT and YENEEA. Losses at the gene ends were 0 bases for V and 6 bases for J; bases not matched to a gene: 3. The CDR3 covers 14 residues. The chain employs TRBV11-3 and TRBJ2-3; 7 bases align to TRBD2. This TCR came from a woman aged 80 or over with active COVID-19. Sequenced sample: peripheral blood. CDR3 protein: CASSLDGEGDTQYF. CDR3 coding DNA: TGTGCCAGCAGCTTAGACGGGGAGGGGGATACGCAGTATTTT.